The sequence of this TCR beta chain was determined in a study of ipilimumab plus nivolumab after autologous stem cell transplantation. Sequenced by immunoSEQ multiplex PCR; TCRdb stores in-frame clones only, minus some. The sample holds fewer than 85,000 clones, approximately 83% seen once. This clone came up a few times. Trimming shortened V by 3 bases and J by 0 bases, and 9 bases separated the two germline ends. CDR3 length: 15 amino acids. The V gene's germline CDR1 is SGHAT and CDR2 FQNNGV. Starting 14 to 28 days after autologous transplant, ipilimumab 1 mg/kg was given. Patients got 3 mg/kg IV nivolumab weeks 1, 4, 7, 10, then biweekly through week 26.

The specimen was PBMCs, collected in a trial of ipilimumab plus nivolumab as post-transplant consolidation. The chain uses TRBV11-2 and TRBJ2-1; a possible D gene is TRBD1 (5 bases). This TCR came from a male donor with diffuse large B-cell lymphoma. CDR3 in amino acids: CASSLFQGSYNEQFF. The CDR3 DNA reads TGTGCCAGCAGCTTGTTCCAGGGCTCCTACAATGAGCAGTTCTTC.